This T cell receptor beta chain was documented in a study of T cell repertoires in cytomegalovirus infection (dated by TCRdb to between 2018 and 2020). About the full investigation: Peptide stimulations targeted recently identified HLA-C-restricted CMV epitopes, whose presentation resists viral immunomodulation, together with well-studied HLA-B-restricted epitopes. The HLA type of each donor mattered for the analysis, because public TCR beta signatures pointed to carriage of CMV infection along with the matching HLA type. Broader findings and caveats from the paper: In the ex vivo response, HLA-C-restricted CMV-specific TCR beta clonotypes were dominant, and in two of eight donors the single most frequent clonotype came from this HLA-C-restricted group. Cumulative frequency of public TCR beta family members discriminated carriers of CMV infection plus the relevant HLA type in this cohort and an independent roughly 330-donor cohort.

Instrument on record: Illumina HiSeq 1500. TCRdb reran the public reads through fastp at Q25 and MiXCR, keeping productive beta chains. Duplicate CDR3 protein sequences are folded into a single record with the most common DNA and genes. For this sample the table gives approximately 500,000 distinct CDR3 sequences, of which roughly a third were detected only once. Together, the top ten hold about a sixth of the sample. There are a few counts of this clonotype. Its specific antigen is unknown. Per-base quality was not reported, and no clone a single base away is much larger than it. CDR1 SGHTA and CDR2 FQGNSA were looked up in the germline V gene. Germline trimming amounts to 1 base on V and 5 bases on J, with 9 as the count of junction bases outside the gene matches. From the cysteine through the phenylalanine, the CDR3 covers 18 amino acids. Here the CDR3 DNA is all that survives: 54 bases in frame from base 1.

Reading the label with the study, this specimen's treatment or condition is: in vitro stimulation with specific CMV peptide epitopes to enrich CMV-specific T cells. This sequence was found in a human donor in good health (CMV status not recorded). Some clones in this sample may be carry-over from other donors' samples. The sequence is built from TRBV7-2 and TRBJ2-5; 14 central nucleotides agree with TRBD2. The starting material was cultured PBMCs, obtained from culture after CMV antigen stimulation. The nucleotide sequence reads as follows: TGTGCCAGCAGCTTAGTTAGCCGGACTAGCGGGAGGCGGGAGACCCAGTACTTC. Translated, this gives CASSLVSRTSGRRETQYF.